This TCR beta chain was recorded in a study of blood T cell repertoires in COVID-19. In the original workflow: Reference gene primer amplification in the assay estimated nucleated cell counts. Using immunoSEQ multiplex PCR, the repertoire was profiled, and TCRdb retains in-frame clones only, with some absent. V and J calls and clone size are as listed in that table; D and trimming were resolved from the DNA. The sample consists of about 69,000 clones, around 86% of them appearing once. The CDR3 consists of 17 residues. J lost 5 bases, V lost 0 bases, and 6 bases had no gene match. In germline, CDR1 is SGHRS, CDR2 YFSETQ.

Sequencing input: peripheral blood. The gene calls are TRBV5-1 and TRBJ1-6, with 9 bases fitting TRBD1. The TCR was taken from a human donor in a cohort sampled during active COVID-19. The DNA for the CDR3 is TGCGCCAGCAGCTTGGCCCTTGGGACAGGGAATAATTCACCCCTCCACTTT. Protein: CASSLALGTGNNSPLHF.